This TCR beta chain was sequenced during a study of blood T cell repertoires in COVID-19. TCRdb's copy holds only in-frame clones and misses some; the assay was immunoSEQ multiplex PCR. The sample holds 90,000 to 150,000 clones, 79% seen once. The CDR3 totals 16 residues. Germline V gene lookup returns CDR1 LNHDA and CDR2 SQIVND (reference sequence). V shed 3 bases and J 5 bases; nucleotides not matched to a gene: 6. The sequence derives from a woman older than 75 with acute or convalescent COVID-19. This chain uses TRBV19 with TRBJ2-1; TRBD2 aligns across 11 bases. The sample taken for sequencing was peripheral blood. The CDR3 bases are TGTGCCAGTAGTATGTATGGGACTAGCGGAAACAATGAGCAGTTCTTC. The encoded protein is CASSMYGTSGNNEQFF.